This entry lists 32 T cell receptor beta chains sequenced from one sample in a study of T cell repertoires in cytomegalovirus infection. TCRdb reprocessed the reads with MiXCR, giving one entry per CDR3 protein. The table includes 500,000 or so distinct CDR3 sequences, approximately 17% detected once. The sequencing input was CD8+ T cells from PBMCs. The receptor set was obtained from a human donor in good health (CMV status not recorded). Some clones in this sample may be carry-over from other donors' samples.

The rearrangement links TRBV19 to TRBJ1-2; unclear D gene. Germline CDR1 is LNHDA and CDR2 is SQIVND (reference sequence). This CDR3 has 15 amino acids. The V end was cut by 0 bases, the J end by 3 bases, with 11 bases between. CDR3 sequence: CASSIEGQDDYGYTF. CDR3 nucleotides: TGTGCCAGTAGTATAGAAGGGCAGGACGACTATGGCTACACCTTC.

For this clonotype: One end of the junction fails to match germline, which may point to a read error. CDR3 coding DNA: TGTGACAGCAGCTTTGATTGGCGCGGGAGCAGGTACGAGCAGTCCTTC. Its protein is CDSSFDWRGSRYEQSF. This chain joins TRBV5-4 and TRBJ2-7, with 7 bases lining up with TRBD2. The CDR3 runs 16 residues. Germline assignment: CDR1 SGHNT and CDR2 YYREEE (reference sequence).

As concerns this clonotype: This could be a read error, since a much larger clone is one nucleotide away. Here the CDR3 omits its conserved ending phenylalanine or tryptophan, so a read error is the likely source. V and J are TRBV7-6 and TRBJ2-1, with D perhaps matching TRBD2 (7 bases). CDR3 size: 14 residues. V was trimmed by 4 bases and J by 13 bases, leaving 20 bases between them. CDR1 and CDR2 from the germline V gene are SGHVS and FNYEAQ. CDR3 DNA: TGTGCCAGCAGCTCAGAGGGGGGGGGGCAGCGACAGTTCTTA. Translating it yields CASSSEGGGQRQFL.

This clonotype has just a few counts. The chain combines TRBV19 with TRBJ2-1, with TRBD2 identical over 7 bases. The CDR3 loop spans 14 amino acids. Germline-derived CDR1 and CDR2 are LNHDA and SQIVND (reference sequence). Unmatched junction bases numbered 5, after V lost 5 bases and J lost 4 bases. CDR3 coding DNA: TGTGCCAGTAGTTTCCAAGCGGGGTACAATGAGCAGTTCTTC. It yields the protein CASSFQAGYNEQFF.

This clonotype was found many times. The chain uses TRBV7-3 and TRBJ1-5; D not resolved. Deletions cut 1 base from V and 4 bases from J, with 5 bases between. The germline gives CDR1 SGHTA, CDR2 FQGTGA. The CDR3 is 13 residues long. CDR3 in DNA: TGTGCCAGCAGCTTAAGCAAAAATCAGCCCCAGCATTTT. Protein: CASSLSKNQPQHF.

The genes are TRBV27 and TRBJ2-7; TRBD2 matches at 15 bases. The CDR3 is made up of 18 amino acids. CDR1 is MNHEY, CDR2 SMNVEV, per germline (reference sequence). The J segment lost 4 bases and the V segment lost 4 bases, leaving 11 bases of the junction unmatched. The DNA of the CDR3 is TGTGCCAGCAGTTCTACCTCCGGACTAGCGGGAGGGCTGTACGAGCAGTACTTC. Its translation: CASSSTSGLAGGLYEQYF.

The CDR3 nucleotides are TGTGCCAGCAGCTTCGGGACAGGGGATGGGAACACTGAAGCTTTCTTT. Translation: CASSFGTGDGNTEAFF. V usage is TRBV5-4 and J usage is TRBJ1-1; 10 bases align to TRBD1. The length of the CDR3 is 16 residues. The V gene end was trimmed by 2 bases and the J gene end by 1 base; junction bases not matched to a gene: 5. The V gene's germline CDR1 is SGHNT and CDR2 YYREEE (reference sequence).

This clonotype has a handful of counts. Here the CDR3 DNA reads TGTGCCAGTCGGGACGGGACAGGGGGCAGGGACGTACATTTT. It codes for CASRDGTGGRDVHF. V and J are TRBV2 and TRBJ1-5; 12 bases align to TRBD1. CDR3 size: 14 residues. In germline, CDR1 is SNHLY, CDR2 FYNNEI. Trimming removed 9 bases from V and 16 bases from J; junction bases left unmatched: 16.

This chain joins TRBV10-3 and TRBJ2-7; D ambiguous. V lost 11 bases, J lost 3 bases, and 11 bases lay in between. Germline assignment: CDR1 ENHRY and CDR2 SYGVKD. The CDR3 contains 11 residues. CDR3 region: CAVEDNYEQYF. The DNA of the CDR3 is TGTGCCGTAGAAGACAACTACGAGCAGTACTTC.

This clonotype has a handful of counts. The chain links TRBV3-1 to TRBJ1-5, with 7 bases aligning to TRBD1. The V gene's germline CDR1 is LGHDT and CDR2 YNNKEL (reference sequence). The trim removed 4 bases at V and 2 bases at J, leaving 5 bases unmatched. The length of the CDR3 is 15 residues. CDR3 DNA: TGTGCCAGCAGCCCCTCGGGACAGCGCAATCAGCCCCAGCATTTT. Protein sequence: CASSPSGQRNQPQHF.

This chain links TRBV19 with TRBJ2-1; maybe TRBD1 (6 bases). With 8 bases removed from V and 4 bases from J, the gap between germline ends came to 21 bases. The CDR3 sequence is 16 residues long. CDR1 LNHDA and CDR2 SQIVND come from the germline V gene (reference sequence). The DNA of the CDR3 is TGTGCCAGTCGAGGGGGTCCTAGCTGGGGATACAATGAGCAGTTCTTC. It encodes CASRGGPSWGYNEQFF.

The gene calls are TRBV7-9 and TRBJ1-1, with D maybe TRBD1 (5 bases). The CDR3 runs 15 residues. Germline CDR1 is SEHNR and CDR2 is FQNEAQ (reference sequence). Trimming stripped 0 bases from V and 4 bases from J, with 12 bases between. CDR3 region: CASSLAGGETTEAFF. CDR3 nucleotide sequence: TGTGCCAGCAGCTTAGCGGGGGGGGAGACCACTGAAGCTTTCTTT.

This clonotype was observed many times. The rearrangement links TRBV12-5 to TRBJ1-4; no reliable D call. V was clipped by 3 bases and J by 6 bases, with 5 bases between them. CDR3 length: 12 amino acids. Germline lookup yields CDR1 LGHNT and CDR2 FRNRAP. The CDR3 reads CASGFSDEKLFF. For the CDR3, the DNA is TGTGCTAGTGGTTTTTCCGATGAAAAACTGTTTTTT. Using reference TRBV12-5 and TRBJ1-4 for the parts outside the CDR3, the full variable domain is DARVTQTPRHKVTEMGQEVTMRCQPILGHNTVFWYRQTMMQGLELLAYFRNRAPLDDSGMPKDRFSAEMPDATLATLKIQPSEPRDSAVYFCASGFSDEKLFFGSGTQLSVL.

The sample holds many counts of this clonotype. The rearrangement joins TRBV7-9 to TRBJ2-4; D is uncertain. CDR1 SEHNR and CDR2 FQNEAQ come from the germline V gene (reference sequence). Between the trimmed V and J ends, which lost 1 base and 0 bases, there was a span of 7 bases. The CDR3 length is 15 residues. This CDR3 is CASSLDRLAKNIQYF. CDR3 coding DNA: TGTGCCAGCAGCTTAGATCGGCTAGCCAAAAACATTCAGTACTTC.

CDR3 DNA sequence: TGTGCCAGCAGCCGGTTAAGAGGGGACGAGACCCAGTACTTC. This translates into CASSRLRGDETQYF. The rearrangement joins TRBV3-1 to TRBJ2-5; D tentatively reads TRBD1 or TRBD2 (5 bases each). The germline V and J ends were trimmed by 4 bases and 5 bases, with 14 bases remaining between them. The germline V gene has CDR1 LGHDT and CDR2 YNNKEL (reference sequence). This CDR3 spans 14 amino acids.

Concerning this clonotype: Germline is not matched at one junction end, which may reflect a read error. The chain has TRBV19 and TRBJ2-7; no definite D call. Germline V gene sequence: CDR1 LNHDA, CDR2 SQIVND (reference sequence). The CDR3 loop spans 14 amino acids. CDR3 protein: CASSALSRSDERYF. The CDR3 coding sequence is TGTGCCAGTAGTGCCCTCTCTAGGAGCGACGAGCGGTACTTC.

This clonotype was seen ten or more times. The chain combines TRBV6-1 with TRBJ1-6; 7 bases fit TRBD1. Germline V CDR1 and CDR2: MNHNS, SASEGT. After removal of 7 bases from V and 0 bases from J, the junction contained 3 bases not matched to a gene. The CDR3 has 15 residues. The CDR3 DNA reads TGTGCCAGCACCGACAGGGTCTCCTATAATTCACCCCTCCACTTT. Translating it yields CASTDRVSYNSPLHF.

The table lists this clonotype with many counts. The rearrangement uses TRBV28 and TRBJ2-7, with D possibly being TRBD2 (5 bases). Deletions cut 6 bases from V and 0 bases from J, with 12 bases between. CDR1 is MDHEN and CDR2 is SYDVKM in the germline V gene. The CDR3 is 14 residues long. The CDR3 loop is CASSWVRDSYEQYF. DNA for the CDR3: TGTGCCAGCAGCTGGGTGAGGGACTCCTACGAGCAGTACTTC.

The chain has TRBV2 and TRBJ1-5; D not certain. V lost 7 bases and J lost 1, with 17 bases in between. This CDR3 comprises 16 residues. From germline, CDR1 is SNHLY and CDR2 FYNNEI. The CDR3, as DNA: TGTGCCAGCAACCAAAAAGGGCAGTTCAGCAATCAGCCCCAGCATTTT. Protein sequence: CASNQKGQFSNQPQHF.

This clonotype has at least ten counts. This sequence joins TRBV28 and TRBJ2-7, with TRBD1 as a possible D gene (5 bases). With 7 bases removed from V and 2 bases from J, the gap between germline ends came to 18 bases. The CDR3 is made up of 15 amino acids. Germline loops: CDR1 MDHEN, CDR2 SYDVKM. CDR3 protein: CASTSGPGPAYEQYF. DNA for the CDR3: TGTGCCAGCACCTCCGGCCCAGGGCCCGCCTACGAGCAGTACTTC. The variable domain in full, with the rest retrieved from reference TRBV28 and TRBJ2-7, is DVKVTQSSRYLVKRTGEKVFLECVQDMDHENMFWYRQDPGLGLRLIYFSYDVKMKEKGDIPEGYSVSREKKERFSLILESASTNQTSMYLCASTSGPGPAYEQYFGPGTRLTVT.

This clonotype was seen many times. V gene TRBV6-1 combines with J gene TRBJ2-5; a weak D match, TRBD2 (7 bases). V gave up 6 bases and J gave up 5 bases, with 19 bases separating them. Germline CDR1 MNHNS, CDR2 SASEGT. The CDR3 is 15 residues long. The CDR3 bases are TGTGCCAGCAGCCACAGGGAGGGAAGGGCGGAGACCCAGTACTTC. As protein: CASSHREGRAETQYF.

The chain carries TRBV15 and TRBJ2-6; D call uncertain. Germline assignment: CDR1 LNHNV and CDR2 YYDKDF (reference sequence). This CDR3 is built from 16 residues. V dropped 4 bases and J dropped 4 bases, with 14 bases sitting between them. This CDR3 is CATSTRTAPGANVLTF. CDR3 DNA: TGTGCCACCAGCACGCGGACGGCTCCCGGGGCCAACGTCCTGACTTTC. Full variable domain (missing parts from reference TRBV15 and TRBJ2-6): DAMVIQNPRYQVTQFGKPVTLSCSQTLNHNVMYWYQQKSSQAPKLLFHYYDKDFNNEADTPDNFQSRRPNTSFCFLDIRSPGLGDTAMYLCATSTRTAPGANVLTFGAGSRLTVL.

This clonotype was seen a handful of times. The genes are TRBV15 and TRBJ1-5, with 8 positions matching TRBD1. The V gene's germline CDR1 is LNHNV and CDR2 YYDKDF (reference sequence). Trimming took 5 bases from V and 0 from J; bases not matched to a gene: 6. The CDR3 totals 16 residues. The CDR3 nucleotides read TGTGCCACCAGCCCTGGGACAGGTAATAGCAATCAGCCCCAGCATTTT. It is translated as CATSPGTGNSNQPQHF. Combining the CDR3 with reference TRBV15 and TRBJ1-5 gives the whole variable domain DAMVIQNPRYQVTQFGKPVTLSCSQTLNHNVMYWYQQKSSQAPKLLFHYYDKDFNNEADTPDNFQSRRPNTSFCFLDIRSPGLGDTAMYLCATSPGTGNSNQPQHFGDGTRLSIL.

This clonotype was seen repeatedly, ten times or more. The chain combines TRBV5-6 with TRBJ1-6; the D gene is possibly TRBD1 (6 bases). V was pared by 1 base and J by 1 base, with 9 bases between. From germline, CDR1 is SGHDT and CDR2 YYEEEE. CDR3 length equals 16 residues. Here the CDR3 reads CASSLKRGSYNSPLHF. The DNA for the CDR3 is TGTGCCAGCAGCTTGAAGAGGGGGTCCTATAATTCACCCCTCCACTTT.

The CDR3 sequence is CSAGSIEPGGPSTDTQYF. The CDR3 DNA reads TGCAGTGCTGGGAGCATCGAGCCGGGGGGACCTAGCACAGATACGCAGTATTTT. The chain uses TRBV20-1 and TRBJ2-3, with 7 bases lining up with TRBD2. CDR1 is DFQATT, CDR2 SNEGSKA, per germline (reference sequence). The CDR3 covers 18 residues. V dropped 5 bases and J dropped 0; count of bases not matched to a gene: 17.

V gene TRBV10-3 combines with J gene TRBJ2-7, with unresolved D. Germline CDR1 and CDR2: ENHRY and SYGVKD. This CDR3 is 16 amino acids long. The V end was cut by 0 bases, the J end by 2 bases, with 14 bases between. The CDR3 DNA sequence: TGTGCCATCAGTGAGTCGGATACAGTGAACACCTACGAGCAGTACTTC. Protein sequence: CAISESDTVNTYEQYF.

This clonotype was observed a handful of times. This CDR3 reads CSARELGSNTEAFF. CDR3 sequence (DNA): TGCAGTGCTAGGGAGCTAGGATCGAACACTGAAGCTTTCTTT. This rearrangement joins TRBV20-1 to TRBJ1-1, with unresolved D. Trimming removed 3 bases from V and 1 base from J, with 12 bases in between. Germline CDR1 DFQATT, CDR2 SNEGSKA (reference sequence). This CDR3 contains 14 residues.

The genes are TRBV7-3 and TRBJ2-3; D is unclear. Germline assignment: CDR1 SGHTA and CDR2 FQGTGA. The CDR3 length is 14 residues. V was trimmed by 5 bases and J by 4 bases, leaving 13 bases between them. CDR3 loop: CASSPAAGADTQYF. The CDR3 coding sequence is TGTGCCAGCAGCCCCGCTGCTGGTGCAGATACGCAGTATTTT.

This clonotype was observed a few times. This chain joins TRBV2 and TRBJ1-1; 7 nucleotides line up with TRBD1. Germline lookup yields CDR1 SNHLY and CDR2 FYNNEI. V shed 4 bases and J 4 bases; nucleotides not matched to a gene: 21. The CDR3 extends over 19 amino acids. The CDR3 spells CASSGNAEGQRIRGTEAFF. DNA for the CDR3: TGTGCCAGCAGTGGTAACGCGGAGGGACAGAGAATAAGAGGCACTGAAGCTTTCTTT.

This clonotype was counted ten times or more. V usage is TRBV15 and J usage is TRBJ2-3; D not resolved. The CDR3 has 13 residues. CDR1 and CDR2 (germline): LNHNV, YYDKDF (reference sequence). With 3 bases removed from V and 2 bases from J, the gap between germline ends came to 6 bases. CDR3 residues: CATSSSLTDTQYF. In DNA form, the CDR3 reads TGTGCCACCAGCAGTAGTCTCACAGATACGCAGTATTTT.

This clonotype was recorded a few times. The rearrangement joins TRBV7-6 to TRBJ1-5, with D perhaps TRBD1 (5 bases). Germline CDR1 and CDR2: SGHVS and FNYEAQ. V lost 1 base and J lost 0, with 13 bases in between. The CDR3 length is 17 residues. In nucleotides, the CDR3 is TGTGCCAGCAGCTTAGGGCCGGGGGGGGGTAGCAATCAGCCCCAGCATTTT. Protein sequence: CASSLGPGGGSNQPQHF. Together with reference TRBV7-6 and TRBJ1-5, the CDR3 gives the full variable domain: GAGVSQSPRYKVTKRGQDVALRCDPISGHVSLYWYRQALGQGPEFLTYFNYEAQQDKSGLPNDRFSAERPEGSISTLTIQRTEQRDSAMYRCASSLGPGGGSNQPQHFGDGTRLSIL.

This clonotype was seen only a few times. The chain links TRBV27 to TRBJ1-2, with D possibly being TRBD1 (5 bases). The CDR3 covers 13 residues. Trimming removed 2 bases at V and 5 bases at J, with 9 bases between. Germline loops: CDR1 MNHEY, CDR2 SMNVEV (reference sequence). CDR3 loop: CASSLQGVYGYTF. As DNA, the CDR3 is TGTGCCAGCAGTTTACAGGGAGTATATGGCTACACCTTC.